A selection of T cell receptor beta chains follows, all from one sample in a study of blood T cell repertoires in COVID-19. Sequenced by immunoSEQ multiplex PCR; TCRdb stores in-frame clones only, minus some. This sample has around 58,000 clones; approximately 90% occur once, and the top ten carry 10%. The material sequenced was PBMCs or T cells enriched from blood (not recorded which). These receptors all come from a woman between 40 and 55 years old who had recovered from COVID-19. CDR3s include the opening cysteine and the closing phenylalanine or tryptophan. Each record gives: clone size, J gene, D gene, V gene, CDR3 DNA, CDR3 protein. The D gene is left open where the match is weak. Clone size is not always given. Where it is, it says once, few, many or a class for expanded clones.

clone_size: once
j_call: TRBJ2-5
d_call: -
v_call: TRBV21-1
cdr3_nt: TGTGCCAGCAGACGACAAAAGGCGGAGACCCAGTACTTC
cdr3_aa: CASRRQKAETQYF

clone_size: -
j_call: TRBJ1-4
d_call: TRBD1
v_call: TRBV29-1
cdr3_nt: TGCAGCGGCCTTTTGAGGGGGCAGGGAGAAAAACTGTTTTTT
cdr3_aa: CSGLLRGQGEKLFF

clone_size: -
j_call: TRBJ1-3
d_call: TRBD1
v_call: TRBV11-2
cdr3_nt: TGTGCCAGCAGCCCCAAGACAGGGGCTGGAAACACCATATATTTT
cdr3_aa: CASSPKTGAGNTIYF

clone_size: once
j_call: TRBJ1-1
d_call: TRBD1
v_call: TRBV7-8
cdr3_nt: TGTGCCAGCACCTCCCCGGGACAGATGAACACTGAAGCTTTCTTT
cdr3_aa: CASTSPGQMNTEAFF

clone_size: -
j_call: TRBJ1-4
d_call: -
v_call: TRBV5-4
cdr3_nt: TGTGCCAGCAGCTGGGAGGCGGATGAAAAACTGTTTTTT
cdr3_aa: CASSWEADEKLFF

clone_size: -
j_call: TRBJ1-2
d_call: -
v_call: TRBV3-1/TRBV3-2
cdr3_nt: TGTGCCAGCAGCCAAGTTGAACAGGACCCTAACTATGGCTACACCTTC
cdr3_aa: CASSQVEQDPNYGYTF

clone_size: -
j_call: TRBJ1-6
d_call: -
v_call: TRBV6-5
cdr3_nt: TGTGCCAGCAGTTACCGGGGTCCGAATTCACCCCTCCACTTT
cdr3_aa: CASSYRGPNSPLHF

clone_size: -
j_call: TRBJ1-5
d_call: TRBD1
v_call: TRBV27
cdr3_nt: TGTGCCAGCAGTTTAAGCCCAACAGGGGGTCAGCCCCAGCATTTT
cdr3_aa: CASSLSPTGGQPQHF

clone_size: -
j_call: TRBJ2-2
d_call: -
v_call: TRBV19
cdr3_nt: TGTGCCAGTAGTATAGAACGGTCGCAGGGGGGGGAGCTGTTTTTT
cdr3_aa: CASSIERSQGGELFF

clone_size: -
j_call: TRBJ2-7
d_call: -
v_call: TRBV19
cdr3_nt: TGTGCCAGTAGTATAGGTCAGGGTAACGGCGAGCAGTACTTC
cdr3_aa: CASSIGQGNGEQYF

clone_size: -
j_call: TRBJ2-5
d_call: -
v_call: TRBV6-1
cdr3_nt: TGTGCCAGCAGTCAGCAAGAGACCCAGTACTTC
cdr3_aa: CASSQQETQYF

clone_size: -
j_call: TRBJ1-1
d_call: TRBD1
v_call: TRBV5-1
cdr3_nt: TGCGCCAGCAGCTTGGCGACAGGGGATGATGAAGCTTTCTTT
cdr3_aa: CASSLATGDDEAFF

clone_size: -
j_call: TRBJ1-2
d_call: TRBD1
v_call: TRBV14
cdr3_nt: TGTGCCAGCAGCCAAGATATTCCGGGACAGCGTGGCTACACCTTC
cdr3_aa: CASSQDIPGQRGYTF

clone_size: -
j_call: TRBJ2-7
d_call: TRBD1
v_call: TRBV4-1
cdr3_nt: TGCGCCAGCAGTCCAAGACCGGGACAGGGGCACGAGCAGTACTTC
cdr3_aa: CASSPRPGQGHEQYF

clone_size: -
j_call: TRBJ1-4
d_call: TRBD1
v_call: TRBV5-1
cdr3_nt: TGCGCCAGCAGCTGGGACAGGGGGCTAGAGGAAAAACTGTTTTTT
cdr3_aa: CASSWDRGLEEKLFF

clone_size: -
j_call: TRBJ2-2
d_call: TRBD2
v_call: TRBV5-4
cdr3_nt: TGTGCCAGCGGCGGGGGGGCGGCCGGGGAGCTGTTTTTT
cdr3_aa: CASGGGAAGELFF

clone_size: -
j_call: TRBJ1-5
d_call: TRBD1
v_call: TRBV6-5
cdr3_nt: TGTGCCAGCAGATCCGACAGGGTGAGCAATCAGCCCCAGCATTTT
cdr3_aa: CASRSDRVSNQPQHF

clone_size: few
j_call: TRBJ1-5
d_call: TRBD1
v_call: TRBV19
cdr3_nt: TGTGCCAGTAGTATACAGGGGGCCAATCAGCCCCAGCATTTT
cdr3_aa: CASSIQGANQPQHF

clone_size: -
j_call: TRBJ1-1
d_call: -
v_call: TRBV29-1
cdr3_nt: TGCAGCGTTGAACCGCCAGGGTACGCTGAAGCTTTCTTT
cdr3_aa: CSVEPPGYAEAFF

clone_size: -
j_call: TRBJ2-7
d_call: TRBD1
v_call: TRBV4-1
cdr3_nt: TGCGCCAGCAGCCACTCCGGGACAGGGGCCTACGAGCAGTACTTC
cdr3_aa: CASSHSGTGAYEQYF

clone_size: -
j_call: TRBJ2-3
d_call: -
v_call: TRBV7-9
cdr3_nt: TGTGCCAGCACTTCGAGCACAGATACGCAGTATTTT
cdr3_aa: CASTSSTDTQYF

clone_size: -
j_call: TRBJ1-5
d_call: -
v_call: TRBV19
cdr3_nt: TGTGCCAGTAGGCGTGCAGGAAATAGCAATCAGCCCCAGCATTTT
cdr3_aa: CASRRAGNSNQPQHF